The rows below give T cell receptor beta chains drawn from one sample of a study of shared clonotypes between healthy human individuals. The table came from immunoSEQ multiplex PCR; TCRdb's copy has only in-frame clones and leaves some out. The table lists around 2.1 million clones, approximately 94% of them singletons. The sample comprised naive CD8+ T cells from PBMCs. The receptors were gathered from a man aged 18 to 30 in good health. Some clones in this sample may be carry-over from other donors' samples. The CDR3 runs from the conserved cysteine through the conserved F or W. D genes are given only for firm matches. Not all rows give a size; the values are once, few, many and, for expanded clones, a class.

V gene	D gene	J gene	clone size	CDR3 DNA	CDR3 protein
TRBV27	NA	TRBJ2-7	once	TGTGCCAGCAGTTTATTATCCGCAGGGGCAGCCTACGAGCAGTACTTC	CASSLLSAGAAYEQYF
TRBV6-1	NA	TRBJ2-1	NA	TGTGCCAGCAGTGGTGGGGGGGAGCAGTTCTTC	CASSGGGEQFF
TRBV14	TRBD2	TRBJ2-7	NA	TGTGCCAGCAGCCAGATAGCGGGAGGCGTGTACGAGCAGTACTTC	CASSQIAGGVYEQYF
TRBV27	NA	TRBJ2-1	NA	TGTGCCAGCAGTTACATACAGGGAAATGAGCAGTTCTTC	CASSYIQGNEQFF
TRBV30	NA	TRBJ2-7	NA	TGTGCCTGGAGTTATGGGGGCGGGAGTTACGAGCAGTACTTC	CAWSYGGGSYEQYF
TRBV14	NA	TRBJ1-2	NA	TGTGCCAGCAGCCAAGTTCTTAAGGGGCCGCGTGATGGCTACACCTTC	CASSQVLKGPRDGYTF
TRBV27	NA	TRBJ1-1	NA	TGTGCCACCGGGGACACGAGGTGGACTGAAGCTTTCTTT	CATGDTRWTEAFF
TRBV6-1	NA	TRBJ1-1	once	TGTGCCAGCAGTGAAGGGGTCGGCAGGGTGAACACTGAAGCTTTCTTT	CASSEGVGRVNTEAFF
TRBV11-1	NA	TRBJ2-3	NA	TGTGCCAGCAGCCGGTCAGGGGGCACAGATACGCAGTATTTT	CASSRSGGTDTQYF
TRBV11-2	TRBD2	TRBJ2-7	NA	TGTGCCAGCAGCTTAGTCGGGGGGTTCTCCTACGAGCAGTACTTC	CASSLVGGFSYEQYF
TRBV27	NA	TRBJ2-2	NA	TGTGCCAGCAGTTTATCGTTGCTGAACGGGGAGCTGTTTTTT	CASSLSLLNGELFF
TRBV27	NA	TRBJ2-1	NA	TGTGCCAGCAGTCCCCGGGGGCTAGTTCAATCCTACAATGAGCAGTTCTTC	CASSPRGLVQSYNEQFF
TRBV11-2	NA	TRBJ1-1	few	TGTGCCAGCAGCTTATCCAGACACGGGGGCACTGAAGCTTTCTTT	CASSLSRHGGTEAFF
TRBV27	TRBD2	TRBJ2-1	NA	TGTGCCAGCAGTTTAGGTAGCGGGCTTAATGAGCAGTTCTTC	CASSLGSGLNEQFF
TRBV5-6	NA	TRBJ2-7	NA	TGTGCCAGCAGCTTGGCGTCCAGCTCCTACGAGCAGTACTTC	CASSLASSSYEQYF
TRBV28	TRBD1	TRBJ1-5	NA	TGTGCCAGCAGTTCCCGCACTCCCGACAGGGACGAGCAGCCCCAGCATTTT	CASSSRTPDRDEQPQHF
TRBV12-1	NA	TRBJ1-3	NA	TGTGCCAGCAGCTTTCGGGGTGGCCGCTCTGGAAACACCATATATTTT	CASSFRGGRSGNTIYF
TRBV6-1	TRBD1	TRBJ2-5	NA	TGTGCCAGCAGTGAAGAACCAACAGGGGGCTTACAAGAGACCCAGTACTTC	CASSEEPTGGLQETQYF
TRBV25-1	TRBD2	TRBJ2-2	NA	TGTGCCAGCGAGGGAGGGCCGCCCGGGGAGCTGTTTTTT	CASEGGPPGELFF
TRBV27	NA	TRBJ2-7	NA	TGTGCCAGCAGTTTAATGCCTGTCCACAGGGCCCGCGAGCAGTACTTC	CASSLMPVHRAREQYF
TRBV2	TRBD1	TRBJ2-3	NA	TGTGCCAGCAGGGGGACAGACTCTCAGTCCCCAGATACGCAGTATTTT	CASRGTDSQSPDTQYF
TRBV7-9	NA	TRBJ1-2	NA	TGTGCCAGCAGCTTAGCAGTCCCGCAAGCTGGCTACACCTTC	CASSLAVPQAGYTF